This passage covers 10 T cell receptor beta chains from one sample sequenced in a study of blood T cell repertoires in COVID-19. TCRdb's copy holds only in-frame clones and misses some; the assay was immunoSEQ multiplex PCR. Altogether roughly 250,000 clones are present, roughly 88% being singletons, with the ten largest covering approximately 1.9%. Sequenced input: PBMCs or T cells enriched from blood (not recorded which). The receptor set was obtained from a woman in her fifties or sixties who had recovered from COVID-19.

Only a few counts were recorded for this clone. The chain carries TRBV30 and TRBJ2-3; TRBD2 aligns across 8 bases. Germline V gene data show CDR1 as GTSNPN and CDR2 as SVGIG (reference sequence). V trimming: 1 base; J trimming: 5 bases; junction bases outside the gene matches: 8. The CDR3 covers 15 residues. The CDR3 DNA reads TGTGCCTGGAGTGCAACTCGGACTAGCCGAGATACGCAGTATTTT. Amino acids: CAWSATRTSRDTQYF.

The V and J genes are TRBV4-1 and TRBJ2-6; no clear D. V dropped 0 bases and J dropped 1 base, with 10 bases sitting between them. Looked up from germline, CDR1 is MGHRA and CDR2 is YSYEKL. The CDR3 contains 17 residues. Here the CDR3 DNA reads TGCGCCAGCAGCCAAGATAGTCGCGTATCTGGGGCCAACGTCCTGACTTTC. It specifies CASSQDSRVSGANVLTF.

CDR3 nucleotide sequence: TGCGCCAGCAGTGACTCTACAGGGAAGTCTGGAAACACCATATATTTT. Protein: CASSDSTGKSGNTIYF. The rearrangement links TRBV10-2 to TRBJ1-3, with D perhaps matching TRBD1 (6 bases). This CDR3 is 16 amino acids long. CDR1 is WSHSY, CDR2 SAAADI, per germline. The germline V and J ends were trimmed by 3 bases and 1 base, with 13 bases remaining between them.

The chain joins TRBV5-4 to TRBJ2-3; no definite D call. CDR3 length: 17 amino acids. Germline lookup yields CDR1 SGHNT and CDR2 YYREEE (reference sequence). Trimming left V 1 base short and J 0 bases short, with 15 bases between. For the CDR3, the DNA is TGTGCCAGCAGCTTGTCTTTGGTGGGCAGGAGCACAGATACGCAGTATTTT. Amino acid sequence: CASSLSLVGRSTDTQYF. Full variable domain (remainder filled in from reference TRBV5-4 and TRBJ2-3): ETGVTQSPTHLIKTRGQQVTLRCSSQSGHNTVSWYQQALGQGPQFIFQYYREEENGRGNFPPRFSGLQFPNYSSELNVNALELDDSALYLCASSLSLVGRSTDTQYFGPGTRLTVL.

The chain links TRBV14 to TRBJ1-6, with D possibly TRBD1 on 5 matching bases. With 1 base removed from V and 3 bases from J, the gap between germline ends came to 7 bases. Germline lookup yields CDR1 SGHDN and CDR2 FVKESK. CDR3 size: 15 residues. The CDR3 sequence: CASSQGQHYNSPLHF. The CDR3 region has the DNA TGTGCCAGCAGCCAAGGACAGCACTATAATTCACCCCTCCACTTT.

The chain employs TRBV5-1 and TRBJ2-6, with D perhaps TRBD1 (5 bases). CDR1 and CDR2 from the germline V gene are SGHRS and YFSETQ. CDR3 length: 14 amino acids. V dropped 10 bases and J dropped 0 bases, with 11 bases sitting between them. DNA of the CDR3: TGCGCCCCCAGACAGATCTCTGGGGCCAACGTCCTGACTTTC. Protein: CAPRQISGANVLTF.

J is TRBJ1-2 and V is TRBV12-3 or TRBV12-4, with no clear D. V was cut by 1 base and J by 4 bases, with 4 bases left in between. This CDR3 has 12 amino acids. The DNA of the CDR3 is TGTGCCAGCAGTTTAGGGGCCTATGGCTACACCTTC. As protein: CASSLGAYGYTF.

This CDR3 is CASRRTGEASYNEQFF. As DNA, the CDR3 is TGCGCCAGCAGAAGGACAGGGGAGGCCTCCTACAATGAGCAGTTCTTC. The chain links TRBV5-1 to TRBJ2-1; 9 bases agree with TRBD1. CDR1 SGHRS and CDR2 YFSETQ come from the germline V gene. V was pared by 5 bases and J by 0 bases, with 6 bases of the junction left unmatched. CDR3 size: 16 residues.

The chain links TRBV6-5 to TRBJ1-5; tentative D call: TRBD1 (6 bases). The germline CDR1 and CDR2 sequences are MNHEY and SVGAGI. CDR3 length equals 12 residues. V was shortened by 6 bases and J by 6 bases, with 9 bases between the two germline ends. DNA of the CDR3: TGTGCCAGCAGACCAGGGGTTCAGCCCCAGCATTTT. As protein: CASRPGVQPQHF.

This clone appeared a few times. The chain links TRBV28 to TRBJ1-1, with 7 bases aligning to TRBD1. Germline trimming cut 5 bases from V and 8 bases from J; bases unmatched to any gene: 14. The CDR3 spans 15 residues. CDR1 is MDHEN and CDR2 is SYDVKM in the germline V gene. DNA for the CDR3: TGTGCCAGCAGTCCAGGGGGGACATGGAAAGTGGAAGCTTTCTTT. This translates into CASSPGGTWKVEAFF.